This note documents a single T cell receptor beta chain sequence. The sample comes from a study of blood T cell repertoires in COVID-19. Study information: From the United States, Italy and Spain came samples of acute and convalescent COVID-19. T cells, B-cell-depleted T cells, or PBMCs supplied cDNA or gDNA.

The CDR3 sequence is 12 residues long. CDR1 SQVTM and CDR2 ANQGSEA come from the germline V gene. Trimming pared 3 bases from V and 4 bases from J, leaving 7 bases between. Study processing details: Quantification of nucleated cells was approximated via reference gene primer amplification. Clones were read by immunoSEQ multiplex PCR, and TCRdb kept only the in-frame ones, dropping some. D and trimming were read from the DNA, whereas the V and J calls and clone size are those reported in that table. The sample holds 54,000 or so clones, over 80% seen once. This sequence originates from a human donor in a cohort sampled during active COVID-19. Input material: peripheral blood. The V and J genes are TRBV29-1 and TRBJ2-1, with a weak D call TRBD2 (6 bases). CDR3 sequence (DNA): TGCAGCGTTGAGCGGGGATACAATGAGCAGTTCTTC. Amino acids: CSVERGYNEQFF.